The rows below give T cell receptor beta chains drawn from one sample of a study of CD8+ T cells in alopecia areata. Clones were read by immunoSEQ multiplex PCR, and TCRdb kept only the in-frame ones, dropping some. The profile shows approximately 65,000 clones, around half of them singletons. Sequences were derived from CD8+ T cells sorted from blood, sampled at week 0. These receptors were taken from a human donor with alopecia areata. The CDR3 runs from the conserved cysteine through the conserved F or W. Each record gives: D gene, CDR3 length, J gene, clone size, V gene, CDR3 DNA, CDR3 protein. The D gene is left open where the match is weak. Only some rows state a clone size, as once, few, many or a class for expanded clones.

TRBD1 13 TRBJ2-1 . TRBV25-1 TGTGCCAGCGGTGGACAGGGTTTGGGTGAGCAGTTCTTC CASGGQGLGEQFF
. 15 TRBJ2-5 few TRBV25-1 TGTGCCAGCAGTGAAGAGGGACACCTCCAAGAGACCCAGTACTTC CASSEEGHLQETQYF
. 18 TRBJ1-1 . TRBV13 TGTGCCAGCAGCTCGGCCGGGACAAAAGGGGACATTGACACTGAAGCTTTCTTT CASSSAGTKGDIDTEAFF
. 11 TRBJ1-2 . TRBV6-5 TGTGCCAGCAGTACGGTGTATGGCTACACCTTC CASSTVYGYTF
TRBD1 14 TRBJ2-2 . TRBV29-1 TGCAGCGTGGTAACAGGGGGCAACACCGGGGAGCTGTTTTTT CSVVTGGNTGELFF
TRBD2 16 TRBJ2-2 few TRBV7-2 TGTGCCAGCAGCGCTGGACTAGCGACGAACACCGGGGAGCTGTTTTTT CASSAGLATNTGELFF
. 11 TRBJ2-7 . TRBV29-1 TGCAGCGTCCGAAGGGGGATGGAATTGGTCTTC CSVRRGMELVF
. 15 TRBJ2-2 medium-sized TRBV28 TGTGCCAGCAGCCCAACCGGGGGGCGGGCCGGGGAGCTGTTTTTT CASSPTGGRAGELFF
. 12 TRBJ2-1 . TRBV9 TGTGCCAGCAGCGCTCGCTGGGATGAGCAGTTCTTC CASSARWDEQFF
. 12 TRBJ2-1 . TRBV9 TGTGCCAGCAGCGTAGCGGGCAATGAGCAGTTCTTC CASSVAGNEQFF
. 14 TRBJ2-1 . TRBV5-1 TGCGCCAGCAGCCACAGTTATACCTACAATGAGCAGTTCTTC CASSHSYTYNEQFF
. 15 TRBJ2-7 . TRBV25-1 TGTGCCAGCAGTGATTATTCCGGGAGCTCCTACGAGCAGTACTTC CASSDYSGSSYEQYF
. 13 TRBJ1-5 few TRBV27 TGTGCCAGCAGTAGCTCTAGCAATCAGCCCCAGCATTTT CASSSSSNQPQHF
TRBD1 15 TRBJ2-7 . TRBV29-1 TGCAGCGTTGGGGGAGGATTGGACAGGGCGTTCGAGCAGTACTTC CSVGGGLDRAFEQYF
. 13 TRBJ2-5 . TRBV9 TGTGCCAGCCTTGGGACGAAAAAGGAGACCCAGTACTTC CASLGTKKETQYF
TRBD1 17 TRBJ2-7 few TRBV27 TGTGCCAGCAGGACCGACCGCGACAGGGGGACCTTAACCGAGCAGTACTTC CASRTDRDRGTLTEQYF
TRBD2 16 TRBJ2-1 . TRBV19 TGTGCCAGTAGTGTGCCGTGGGCGCGGGAGTTGGGTGAGCAGTTCTTC CASSVPWARELGEQFF
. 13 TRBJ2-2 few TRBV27 TGTGCCAGCATAAGCAGCGTGACCGGGGAGCTGTTTTTT CASISSVTGELFF
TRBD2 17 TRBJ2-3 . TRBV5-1 TGCGCCAGCAGCCACATGGGGCTAGCGGAGATCACAGATACGCAGTATTTT CASSHMGLAEITDTQYF
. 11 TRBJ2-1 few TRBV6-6 TGTGCCACAAGGGTGAGGGGTACGCAGTTCTTC CATRVRGTQFF
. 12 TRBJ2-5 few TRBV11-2 TGTGCCAGCAGCTTGGGGGAGGAGACCCAGTACTTC CASSLGEETQYF
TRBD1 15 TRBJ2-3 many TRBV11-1 TGTGCCAGCAGCTTGGGACAGAGCTCCACAGATACGCAGTATTTT CASSLGQSSTDTQYF
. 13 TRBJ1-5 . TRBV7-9 TGTGCCAGCACCCCCCCGGGAGGCCAGCCCCAGCATTTT CASTPPGGQPQHF
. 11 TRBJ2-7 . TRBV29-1 TGCAGCGTTAGGATCGGCTACGAGCAGTACTTC CSVRIGYEQYF
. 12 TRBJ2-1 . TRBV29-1 TGCAGCGTCACCCCTTCTACTAATGAGCAGTTCTTC CSVTPSTNEQFF
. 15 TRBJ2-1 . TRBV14 TGTGCCAGCAGCCGGGGACCAGCGAGCAGTAATGAGCAGTTCTTC CASSRGPASSNEQFF
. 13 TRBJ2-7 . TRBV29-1 TGCAGCGTTGAAGATCCATCCTCCTACGAGCAGTACTTC CSVEDPSSYEQYF
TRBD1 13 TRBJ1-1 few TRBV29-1 TGCAGCGTCGAACCGGGACAGCACCCTGAAGCTTTCTTT CSVEPGQHPEAFF